The sequence of this T cell receptor beta chain was determined in a study of T cell responses to AZD1222 COVID-19 vaccine. Across the study: Whether given at about 4 or about 12 weeks, second doses were pooled.

Note on this clone: Its antigen is undetermined.

General study findings and limits: Increases in Spike-specific TCR breadth and depth were seen after two AZD1222 doses. Repertoire sampling occurred only after the peak T cell response. White British people made up most donors, females outnumbered males, and clonal diversity was possibly underestimated.

TCRdb's table, derived via immunoSEQ multiplex PCR, lists solely in-frame clones and lacks some. Here the sample spans roughly 150,000 clones, 85% to 90% being singletons. CDR1 is SQVTM and CDR2 is ANQGSEA in the germline V gene. Unmatched junction bases numbered 14, after V lost 5 bases and J lost 8 bases. The CDR3 spans 14 residues. The gene calls are TRBV29-1 and TRBJ1-2; 7 bases align to TRBD1. The receptor comes from an adult in good health. The material was peripheral blood, obtained on day 0 of AZD1222 vaccination. The CDR3 here is CSVSSLQGTKGYTF. The CDR3 coding sequence is TGCAGCGTTTCCTCTTTACAGGGGACGAAGGGCTACACCTTC.